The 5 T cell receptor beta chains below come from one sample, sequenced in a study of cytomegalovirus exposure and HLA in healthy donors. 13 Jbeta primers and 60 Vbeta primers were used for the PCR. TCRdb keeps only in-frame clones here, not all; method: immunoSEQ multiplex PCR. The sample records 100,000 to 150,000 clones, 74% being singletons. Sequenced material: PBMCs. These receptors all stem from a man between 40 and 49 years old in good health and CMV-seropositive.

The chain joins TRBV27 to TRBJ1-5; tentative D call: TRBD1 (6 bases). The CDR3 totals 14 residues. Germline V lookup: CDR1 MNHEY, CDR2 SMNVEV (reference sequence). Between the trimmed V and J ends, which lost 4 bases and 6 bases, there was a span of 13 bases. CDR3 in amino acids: CASSSTGSGQPQHF. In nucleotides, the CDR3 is TGTGCCAGCAGTTCTACAGGGTCAGGTCAGCCCCAGCATTTT.

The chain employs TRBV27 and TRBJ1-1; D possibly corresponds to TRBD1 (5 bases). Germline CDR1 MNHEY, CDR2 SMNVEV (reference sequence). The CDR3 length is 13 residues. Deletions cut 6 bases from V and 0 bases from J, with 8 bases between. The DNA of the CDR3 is TGTGCCAGCAGGACAGCCATGAACACTGAAGCTTTCTTT. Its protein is CASRTAMNTEAFF.

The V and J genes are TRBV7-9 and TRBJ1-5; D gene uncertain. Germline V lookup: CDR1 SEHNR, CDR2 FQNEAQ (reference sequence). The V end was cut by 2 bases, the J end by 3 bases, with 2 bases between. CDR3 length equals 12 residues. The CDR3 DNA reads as TGTGCCAGCAGCTTACACAATCAGCCCCAGCATTTT. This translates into CASSLHNQPQHF.

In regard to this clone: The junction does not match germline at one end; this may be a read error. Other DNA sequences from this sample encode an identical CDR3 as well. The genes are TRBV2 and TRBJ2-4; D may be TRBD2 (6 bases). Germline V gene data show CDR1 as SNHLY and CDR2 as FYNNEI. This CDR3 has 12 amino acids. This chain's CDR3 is CASIGGKGIQYF. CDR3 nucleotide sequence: TGTGCCAGCATCGGCGGGAAAGGCATTCAATACTTC. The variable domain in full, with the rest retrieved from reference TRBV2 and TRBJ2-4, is EPEVTQTPSHQVTQMGQEVILRCVPISNHLYFYWYRQILGQKVEFLVSFYNNEISEKSEIFDDQFSVERPDGSNFTLKIRSTKLEDSAMYFCASIGGKGIQYFGAGTRLSVL.

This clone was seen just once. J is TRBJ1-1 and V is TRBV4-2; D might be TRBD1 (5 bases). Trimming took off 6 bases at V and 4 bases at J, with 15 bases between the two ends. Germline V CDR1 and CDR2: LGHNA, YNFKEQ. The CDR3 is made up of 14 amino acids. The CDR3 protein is CASSWEGSSTEAFF. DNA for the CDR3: TGTGCCAGCAGTTGGGAGGGGTCGAGCACTGAAGCTTTCTTT.